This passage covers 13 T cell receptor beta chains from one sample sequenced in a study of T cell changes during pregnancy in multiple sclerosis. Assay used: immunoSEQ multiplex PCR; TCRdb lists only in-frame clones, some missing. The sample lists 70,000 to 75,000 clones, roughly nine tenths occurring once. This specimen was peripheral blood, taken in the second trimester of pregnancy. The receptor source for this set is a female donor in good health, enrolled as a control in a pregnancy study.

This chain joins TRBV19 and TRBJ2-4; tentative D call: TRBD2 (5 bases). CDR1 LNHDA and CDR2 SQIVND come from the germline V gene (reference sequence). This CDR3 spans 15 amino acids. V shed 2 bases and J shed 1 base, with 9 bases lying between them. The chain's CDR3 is CASSIRTVAKNIQYF. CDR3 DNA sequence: TGTGCCAGTAGTATACGGACTGTGGCCAAAAACATTCAGTACTTC.

The CDR3 DNA reads as TGTGCCAGCAGCTTAGGGAGTAAGGGGCCGACCAACACTGAAGCTTTCTTT. It translates to CASSLGSKGPTNTEAFF. J is TRBJ1-1 and V is TRBV7-6; perhaps TRBD1 as D (5 bases). This CDR3 has 17 residues. CDR1 is SGHVS, CDR2 FNYEAQ, per germline. V was clipped by 1 base and J by 2 bases, with 17 bases between them.

DNA for the CDR3: TGCGCCAGCAGCCAAGATGGGCGGGGAGCTGGGGCCAACGTCCTGACTTTC. The encoded protein is CASSQDGRGAGANVLTF. V usage is TRBV4-1 and J usage is TRBJ2-6, with a possible D match to TRBD2 (6 bases). With 0 bases removed from V and 2 bases from J, the gap between germline ends came to 11 bases. The germline gives CDR1 MGHRA, CDR2 YSYEKL. The CDR3 spans 17 residues.

The CDR3: CASNGIDTEAFF. The CDR3 nucleotides read TGTGCCAGCAACGGGATCGACACTGAAGCTTTCTTT. This chain uses TRBV7-9 with TRBJ1-1; D is unresolved. In germline, CDR1 is SEHNR, CDR2 FQNEAQ (reference sequence). This CDR3 has 12 amino acids. Trimming pared 7 bases from V and 3 bases from J, leaving 9 bases between.

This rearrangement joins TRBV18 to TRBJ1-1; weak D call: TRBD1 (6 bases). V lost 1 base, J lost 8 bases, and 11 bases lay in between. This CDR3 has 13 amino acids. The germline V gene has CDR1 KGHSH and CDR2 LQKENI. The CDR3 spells CASSPLQGEEAFF. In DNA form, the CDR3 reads TGTGCCAGCTCACCACTACAGGGCGAAGAAGCTTTCTTT. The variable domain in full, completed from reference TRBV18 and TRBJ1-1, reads NAGVMQNPRHLVRRRGQEARLRCSPMKGHSHVYWYRQLPEEGLKFMVYLQKENIIDESGMPKERFSAEFPKEGPSILRIQQVVRGDSAAYFCASSPLQGEEAFFGQGTRLTVV.

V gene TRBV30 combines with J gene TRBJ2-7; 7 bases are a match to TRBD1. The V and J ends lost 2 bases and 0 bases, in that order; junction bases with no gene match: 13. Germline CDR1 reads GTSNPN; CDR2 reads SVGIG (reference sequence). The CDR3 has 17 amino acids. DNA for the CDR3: TGTGCCTGGAGTCTGAGGCAGGGGGTGATTCGCTCCTACGAGCAGTACTTC. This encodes CAWSLRQGVIRSYEQYF.

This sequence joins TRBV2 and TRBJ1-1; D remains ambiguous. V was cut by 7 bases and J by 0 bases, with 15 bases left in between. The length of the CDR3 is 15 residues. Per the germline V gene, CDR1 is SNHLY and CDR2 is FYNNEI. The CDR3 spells CASKRTITMNTEAFF. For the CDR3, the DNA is TGTGCCAGCAAGCGGACGATTACCATGAACACTGAAGCTTTCTTT.

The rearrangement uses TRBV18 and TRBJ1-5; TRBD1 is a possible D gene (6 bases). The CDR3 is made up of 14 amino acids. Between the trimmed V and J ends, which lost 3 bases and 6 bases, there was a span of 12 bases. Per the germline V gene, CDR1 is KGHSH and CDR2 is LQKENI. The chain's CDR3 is CASSPATGGQPQHF. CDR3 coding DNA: TGTGCCAGCTCACCTGCGACAGGTGGTCAGCCCCAGCATTTT.

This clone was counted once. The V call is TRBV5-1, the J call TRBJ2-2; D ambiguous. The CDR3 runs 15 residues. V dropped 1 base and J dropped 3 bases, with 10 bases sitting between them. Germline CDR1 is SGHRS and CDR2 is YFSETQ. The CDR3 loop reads CASSLFGPDTGELFF. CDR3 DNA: TGCGCCAGCAGCTTGTTTGGGCCGGACACCGGGGAGCTGTTTTTT.

CDR3 nucleotide sequence: TGTGCCAGCAGCATGGGTGGAGGGACAGGGAATCAGCCCCAGCATTTT. This encodes CASSMGGGTGNQPQHF. V and J are TRBV5-8 and TRBJ1-5, with 9 bases matching TRBD1. V trimming: 4 bases; J trimming: 4 bases; junction bases outside the gene matches: 9. Germline V lookup: CDR1 SGHTS, CDR2 YDEGEE. CDR3 length: 16 amino acids.

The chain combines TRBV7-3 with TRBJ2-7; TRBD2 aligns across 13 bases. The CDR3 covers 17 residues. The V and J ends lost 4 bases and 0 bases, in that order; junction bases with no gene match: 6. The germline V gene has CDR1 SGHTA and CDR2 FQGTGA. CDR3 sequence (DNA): TGTGCCAGCAGCTCAGGACTAGCGGGGGTGAGCTCCTACGAGCAGTACTTC. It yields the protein CASSSGLAGVSSYEQYF.

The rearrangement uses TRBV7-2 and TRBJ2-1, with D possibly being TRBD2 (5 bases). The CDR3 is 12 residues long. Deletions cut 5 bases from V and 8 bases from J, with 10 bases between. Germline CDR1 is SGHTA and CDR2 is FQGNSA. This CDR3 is CASSPHGDEQFF. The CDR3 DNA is TGTGCCAGCAGCCCACACGGGGATGAGCAGTTCTTC.

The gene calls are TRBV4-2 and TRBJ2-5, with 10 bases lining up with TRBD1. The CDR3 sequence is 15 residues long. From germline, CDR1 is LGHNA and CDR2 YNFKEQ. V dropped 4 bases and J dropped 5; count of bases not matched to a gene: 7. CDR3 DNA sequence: TGTGCCAGCAGCCTGGACAGGGGGGGTCAGGAGACCCAGTACTTC. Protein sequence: CASSLDRGGQETQYF.